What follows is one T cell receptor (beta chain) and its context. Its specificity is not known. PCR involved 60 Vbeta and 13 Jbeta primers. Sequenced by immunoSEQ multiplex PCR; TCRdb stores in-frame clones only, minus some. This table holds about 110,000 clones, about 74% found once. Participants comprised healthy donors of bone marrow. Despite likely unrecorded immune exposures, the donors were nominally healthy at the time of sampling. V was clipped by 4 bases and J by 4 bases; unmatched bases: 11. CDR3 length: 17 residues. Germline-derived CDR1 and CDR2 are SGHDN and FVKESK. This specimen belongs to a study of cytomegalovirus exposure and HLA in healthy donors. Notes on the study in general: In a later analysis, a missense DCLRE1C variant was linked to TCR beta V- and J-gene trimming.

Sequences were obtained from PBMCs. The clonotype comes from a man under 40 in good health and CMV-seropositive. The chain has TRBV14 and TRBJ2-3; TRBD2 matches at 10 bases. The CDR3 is CASSPSGGPYESDTQYF. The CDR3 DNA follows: TGTGCCAGCAGCCCTAGCGGGGGACCGTATGAATCAGATACGCAGTATTTT.